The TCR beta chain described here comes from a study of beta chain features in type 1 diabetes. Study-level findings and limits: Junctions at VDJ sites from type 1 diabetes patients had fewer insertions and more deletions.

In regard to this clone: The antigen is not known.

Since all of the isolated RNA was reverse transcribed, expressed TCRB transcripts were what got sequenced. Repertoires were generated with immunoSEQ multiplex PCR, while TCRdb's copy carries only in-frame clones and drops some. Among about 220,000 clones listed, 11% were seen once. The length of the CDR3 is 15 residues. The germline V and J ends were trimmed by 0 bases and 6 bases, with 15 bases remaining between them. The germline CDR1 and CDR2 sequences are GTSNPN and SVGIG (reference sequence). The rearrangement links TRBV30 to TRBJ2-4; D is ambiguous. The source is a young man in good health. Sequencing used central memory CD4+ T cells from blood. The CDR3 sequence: CAWSVTSRAVNIQYF. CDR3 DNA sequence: TGTGCCTGGAGTGTAACATCTCGTGCGGTAAACATTCAGTACTTC.